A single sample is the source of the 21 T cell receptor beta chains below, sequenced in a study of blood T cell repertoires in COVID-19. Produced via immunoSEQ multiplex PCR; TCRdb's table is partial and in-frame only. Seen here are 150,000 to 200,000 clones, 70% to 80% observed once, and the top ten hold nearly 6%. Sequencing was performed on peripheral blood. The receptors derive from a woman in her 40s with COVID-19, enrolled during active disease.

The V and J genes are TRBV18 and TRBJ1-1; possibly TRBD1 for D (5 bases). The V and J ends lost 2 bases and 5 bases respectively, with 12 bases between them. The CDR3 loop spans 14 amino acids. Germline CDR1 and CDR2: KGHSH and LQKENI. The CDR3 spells CASSPGARNTEAFF. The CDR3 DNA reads TGTGCCAGCTCACCAGGGGCCAGAAATACTGAAGCTTTCTTT.

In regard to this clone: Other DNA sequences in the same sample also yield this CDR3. CDR3 sequence: CAGGTSGGRETQYF. In DNA, the CDR3 is TGTGCCGGGGGGACTAGCGGGGGGCGGGAGACCCAGTACTTC. The chain employs TRBV30 and TRBJ2-5; 15 bases line up with TRBD2. After removal of 8 bases from V and 5 bases from J, the junction contained 6 bases not matched to a gene. Germline CDR1 reads GTSNPN; CDR2 reads SVGIG (reference sequence). This CDR3 spans 14 amino acids.

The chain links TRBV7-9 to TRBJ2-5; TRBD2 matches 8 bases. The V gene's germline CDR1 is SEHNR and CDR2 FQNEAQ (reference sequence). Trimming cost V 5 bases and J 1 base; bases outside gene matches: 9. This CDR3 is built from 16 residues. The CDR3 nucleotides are TGTGCCAGCAGCCACCCGGGACTAGGGGGCCAAGAGACCCAGTACTTC. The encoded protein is CASSHPGLGGQETQYF. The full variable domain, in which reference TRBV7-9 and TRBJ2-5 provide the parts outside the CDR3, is DTGVSQNPRHKITKRGQNVTFRCDPISEHNRLYWYRQTLGQGPEFLTYFQNEAQLEKSRLLSDRFSAERPKGSFSTLEIQRTEQGDSAMYLCASSHPGLGGQETQYFGPGTRLLVL.

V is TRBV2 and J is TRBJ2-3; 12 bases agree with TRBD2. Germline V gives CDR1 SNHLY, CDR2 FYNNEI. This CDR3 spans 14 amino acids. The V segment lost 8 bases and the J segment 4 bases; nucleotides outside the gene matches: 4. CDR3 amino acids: CASLRTSGADTQYF. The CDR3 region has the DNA TGTGCCAGCCTAAGGACTAGCGGGGCAGATACGCAGTATTTT.

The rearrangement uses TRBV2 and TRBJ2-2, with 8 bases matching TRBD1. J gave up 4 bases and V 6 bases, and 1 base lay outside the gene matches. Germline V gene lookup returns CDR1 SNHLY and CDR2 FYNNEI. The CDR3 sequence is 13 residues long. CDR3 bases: TGTGCCAGCAGGCAGGGGGCCACCGGGGAGCTGTTTTTT. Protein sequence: CASRQGATGELFF.

The CDR3 spells CASSQDGAAAIIYTF. The CDR3 bases are TGTGCCAGCAGCCAAGATGGGGCAGCCGCTATTATCTACACCTTC. The chain has TRBV3-1 (or the pseudogene TRBV3-2) and TRBJ1-2; the D gene is possibly TRBD1 (5 bases). The CDR3 is 15 residues long. Germline CDR1 is LGHDT and CDR2 is YNNKEL (reference sequence). V lost 0 bases, J lost 10 bases, and 18 bases lay in between.

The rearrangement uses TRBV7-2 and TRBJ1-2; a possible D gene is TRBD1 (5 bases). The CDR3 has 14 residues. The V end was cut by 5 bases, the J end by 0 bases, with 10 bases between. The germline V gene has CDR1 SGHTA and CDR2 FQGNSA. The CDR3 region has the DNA TGTGCCAGCAGCCGGGGGGGGTCTAACTATGGCTACACCTTC. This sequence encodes CASSRGGSNYGYTF.

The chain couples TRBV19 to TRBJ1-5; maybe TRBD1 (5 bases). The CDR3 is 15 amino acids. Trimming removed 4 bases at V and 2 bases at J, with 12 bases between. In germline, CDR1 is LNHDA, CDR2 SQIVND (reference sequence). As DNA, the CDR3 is TGTGCCAGTAGTAGCACTGGGGCCCGCAATCAGCCCCAGCATTTT. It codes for CASSSTGARNQPQHF.

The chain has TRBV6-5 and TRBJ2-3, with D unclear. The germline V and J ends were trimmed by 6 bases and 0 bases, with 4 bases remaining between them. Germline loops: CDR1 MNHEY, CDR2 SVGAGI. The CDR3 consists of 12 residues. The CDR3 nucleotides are TGTGCCAGCAGGAGCAGCACAGATACGCAGTATTTT. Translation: CASRSSTDTQYF.

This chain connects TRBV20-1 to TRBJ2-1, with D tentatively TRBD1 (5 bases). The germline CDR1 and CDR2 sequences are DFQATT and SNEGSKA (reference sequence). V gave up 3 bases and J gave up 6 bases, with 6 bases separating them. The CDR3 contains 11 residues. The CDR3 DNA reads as TGCAGTGCTAGGCAGGGCAATGAGCAGTTCTTC. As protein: CSARQGNEQFF.

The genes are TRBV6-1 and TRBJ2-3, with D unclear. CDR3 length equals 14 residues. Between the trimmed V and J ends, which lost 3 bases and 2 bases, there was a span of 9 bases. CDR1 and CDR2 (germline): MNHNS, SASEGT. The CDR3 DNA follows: TGTGCCAGCAGTGATTTTATAGCCACAGATACGCAGTATTTT. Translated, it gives CASSDFIATDTQYF.

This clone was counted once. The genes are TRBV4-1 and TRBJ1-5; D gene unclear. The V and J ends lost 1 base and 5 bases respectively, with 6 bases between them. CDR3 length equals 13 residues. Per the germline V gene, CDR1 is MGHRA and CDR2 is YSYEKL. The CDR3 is CASSQGQDQPQHF. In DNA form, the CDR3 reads TGCGCCAGCAGCCAAGGACAAGATCAGCCCCAGCATTTT.

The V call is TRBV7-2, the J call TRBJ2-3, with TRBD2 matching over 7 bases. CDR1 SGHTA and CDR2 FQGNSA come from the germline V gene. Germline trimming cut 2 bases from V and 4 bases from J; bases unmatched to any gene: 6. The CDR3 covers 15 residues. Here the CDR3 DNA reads TGTGCCAGCAGCTTATTGTTGGGGGGGGCAGATACGCAGTATTTT. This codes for CASSLLLGGADTQYF.

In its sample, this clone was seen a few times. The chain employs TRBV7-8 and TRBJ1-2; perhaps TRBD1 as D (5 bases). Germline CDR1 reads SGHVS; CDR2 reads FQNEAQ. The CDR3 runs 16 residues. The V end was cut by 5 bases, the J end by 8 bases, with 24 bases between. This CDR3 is CASSPRGSGTGQGYTF. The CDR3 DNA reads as TGTGCCAGCAGCCCCCGAGGATCAGGGACTGGCCAAGGCTACACCTTC.

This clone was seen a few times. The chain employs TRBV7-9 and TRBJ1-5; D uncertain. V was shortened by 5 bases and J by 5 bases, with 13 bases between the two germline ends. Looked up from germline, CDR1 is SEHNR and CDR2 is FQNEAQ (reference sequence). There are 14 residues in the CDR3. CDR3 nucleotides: TGTGCCAGCAGCCTCACGGGGAGCCATCAGCCCCAGCATTTT. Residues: CASSLTGSHQPQHF.

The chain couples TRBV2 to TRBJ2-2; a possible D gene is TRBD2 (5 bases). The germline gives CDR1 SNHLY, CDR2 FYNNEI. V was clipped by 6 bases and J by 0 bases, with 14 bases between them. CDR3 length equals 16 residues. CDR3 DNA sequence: TGTGCCAGCAGCTTAGAGCCAGCGGCGAACACCGGGGAGCTGTTTTTT. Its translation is CASSLEPAANTGELFF.

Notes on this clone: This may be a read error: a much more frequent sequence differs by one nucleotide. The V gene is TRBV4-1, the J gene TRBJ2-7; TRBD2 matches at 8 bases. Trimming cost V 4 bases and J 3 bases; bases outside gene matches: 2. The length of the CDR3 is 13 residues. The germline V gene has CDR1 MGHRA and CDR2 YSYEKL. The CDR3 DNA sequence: TGCGCCAGCAGCCCGGGACTAGTCTACGAGCAGTACTTC. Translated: CASSPGLVYEQYF.

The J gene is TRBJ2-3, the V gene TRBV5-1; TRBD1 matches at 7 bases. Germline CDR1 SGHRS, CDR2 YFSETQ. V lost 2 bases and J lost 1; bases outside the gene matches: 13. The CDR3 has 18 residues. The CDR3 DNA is TGCGCCAGCAGCTTTTTTATACCTGGACAGGACCGCACAGATACGCAGTATTTT. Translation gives CASSFFIPGQDRTDTQYF.

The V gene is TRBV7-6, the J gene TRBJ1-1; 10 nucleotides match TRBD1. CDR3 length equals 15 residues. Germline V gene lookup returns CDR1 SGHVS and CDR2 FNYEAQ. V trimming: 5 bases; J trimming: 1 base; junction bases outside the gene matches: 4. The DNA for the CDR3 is TGTGCCAGCAGCCGTGGGGACAGGGGGAACACTGAAGCTTTCTTT. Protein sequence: CASSRGDRGNTEAFF.

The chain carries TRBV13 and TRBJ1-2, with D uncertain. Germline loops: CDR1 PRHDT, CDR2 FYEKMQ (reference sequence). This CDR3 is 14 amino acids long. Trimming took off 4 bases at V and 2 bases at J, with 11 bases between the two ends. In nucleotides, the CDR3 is TGTGCCAGCAGCTACCATCAGGTCAACTATGGCTACACCTTC. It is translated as CASSYHQVNYGYTF.

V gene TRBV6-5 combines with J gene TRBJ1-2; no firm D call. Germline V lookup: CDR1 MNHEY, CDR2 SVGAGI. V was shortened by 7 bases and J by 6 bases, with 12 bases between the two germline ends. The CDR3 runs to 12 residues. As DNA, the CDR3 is TGTGCCAGCATGGAGTCTCGTGATGGCTACACCTTC. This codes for CASMESRDGYTF.